Listed below are T cell receptor beta chains from one sample, sequenced in a study of a mutant IDH1 vaccine in newly diagnosed glioma. Using immunoSEQ multiplex PCR, the repertoire was profiled, and TCRdb retains in-frame clones only, with some absent. The sample yields 45,000 to 55,000 clones, 75% to 90% seen once. Material: PBMCs, obtained from a glioma patient treated with radiotherapy, temozolomide or both. The receptors were sampled from a man aged 40-55 years with glioma. Each CDR3 is given with its conserved first and last residue. A D gene is named only where the DNA matches it firmly. The listing skips clone size in some rows; elsewhere it reads once, few, many or a size class.

TRBJ2-2,TRBD2,.,TRBV18,TGTGCCAGCTCACCGACTAGCGGGAGAGGGGAGCTGTTTTTT,CASSPTSGRGELFF
TRBJ2-4,.,.,TRBV14,TGTGCCAGCAGCCAAGGGGGTAGCGGAGGGCAAAACATTCAGTACTTC,CASSQGGSGGQNIQYF
TRBJ2-5,TRBD2,.,TRBV7-8,TGTGCCAGCAGCTTAGGAGGACTAGCGGGAGGAGAGACCCAGTACTTC,CASSLGGLAGGETQYF
TRBJ2-5,TRBD2,.,TRBV7-9,TGTGCCAGCAGCTCAAGATCTAGCGGGGAGAAGACCCAGTACTTC,CASSSRSSGEKTQYF
TRBJ2-1,.,.,TRBV7-2,TGTGCCAGCAGCTTAGATTGGGGAAATAATGAGCAGTTCTTC,CASSLDWGNNEQFF
TRBJ2-5,TRBD1,few,TRBV5-1,TGCGCCAGCAGCTCGGGACAGATCCCAGAGACCCAGTACTTC,CASSSGQIPETQYF
TRBJ2-7,.,once,TRBV2,TGTGCCAGCAGGGGTCAGGGGGGTTCCTACGAGCAGTACTTC,CASRGQGGSYEQYF
TRBJ2-1,TRBD2,.,TRBV7-8,TGTGCCAGCAGGATTCGGGAGGGCCGGGCCAATGAGCAGTTCTTC,CASRIREGRANEQFF
TRBJ2-3,TRBD2,few,TRBV5-1,TGCGCCAGCAGCTTGGGACGGGAGGGCCGACATACGCAGTATTTT,CASSLGREGRHTQYF
TRBJ2-7,.,.,TRBV6-5,TGTGCCAGCAGTCCAGGACAGTACTACGAGCAGTACTTC,CASSPGQYYEQYF
TRBJ1-4,.,.,TRBV13,TGTGCCAGCAGCTTAAGGGGTAATAGGGATGAAAAACTGTTTTTT,CASSLRGNRDEKLFF
TRBJ1-5,.,.,TRBV4-2,TGTGCCAGCAGCCAAGAACGCGATCAGCCCCAGCATTTT,CASSQERDQPQHF
TRBJ1-1,.,.,TRBV9,TGTGCCAGCAGCGTGGGGCCTGGGGCCGCTAGAGGGACTGAAGCTTTCTTT,CASSVGPGAARGTEAFF
TRBJ1-5,.,.,TRBV27,TGTGCCAGCAGTTCTCCGGGCAGCAATCAGCCCCAGCATTTT,CASSSPGSNQPQHF
TRBJ2-5,.,.,TRBV28,TGTGCCAGCGGTCCGGGCCAAGTGGAAGAGACCCAGTACTTC,CASGPGQVEETQYF
TRBJ2-7,.,.,TRBV6-1,TGTGCCAGCGGCGGATTAGGGACGGGCGGTACGGAACAGTACTTC,CASGGLGTGGTEQYF
TRBJ2-3,.,.,TRBV7-6,TGTGCCAGCCGCGGCTGGGCGATGGGCACAGATACGCAGTATTTT,CASRGWAMGTDTQYF
TRBJ1-5,.,few,TRBV6-1,TGTGCCAGCAGAAGTGTGAATAGCAATCAGCCCCAGCATTTT,CASRSVNSNQPQHF
TRBJ2-1,TRBD1,.,TRBV9,TGTGCCAGCAGCGACACAGGGGCATCCTACAATGAGCAGTTCTTC,CASSDTGASYNEQFF
TRBJ1-5,.,.,TRBV5-1,TGCGCCAGCAGCCCGATACAGGGCTCTGGGCCCCAGCATTTT,CASSPIQGSGPQHF
TRBJ2-2,TRBD2,.,TRBV7-9,TGTGCCAGCAGCTTATGGGACTACCCAACCGGGGAGCTGTTTTTT,CASSLWDYPTGELFF
TRBJ1-4,.,.,TRBV10-3,TGTGCCATCAGTGAGTCTGACAAACTGTTTTTT,CAISESDKLFF
TRBJ2-4,TRBD1,.,TRBV7-9,TGTGCCAGCAGCCCCGGACAGGGAACCAAAAACATTCAGTACTTC,CASSPGQGTKNIQYF
TRBJ2-7,TRBD2,.,TRBV10-1,TGCGGCGGGGGGCCTCCCTGGCGAGAGCAGTACTTC,CGGGPPWREQYF
TRBJ2-3,.,.,TRBV7-8,TGTGCCAGCAGCTTATTTGAAGGAGAACCACGACATTTGCAGTATTTT,CASSLFEGEPRHLQYF
TRBJ2-7,.,.,TRBV6-5,TGTGCCAGCAGTTACTCGATGTTGTACGAGCAGTACTTC,CASSYSMLYEQYF
TRBJ2-7,TRBD2,.,TRBV7-9,TGTGCCAGCAGCTTGGAGGGCGGGGGGGAGCAGTACTTC,CASSLEGGGEQYF
TRBJ2-7,.,.,TRBV6-6,TGTGCCAGCAGTTACTTCGCGACAGGAATTTCCTACGAGCAGTACTTC,CASSYFATGISYEQYF
TRBJ2-7,.,.,TRBV11-2,TGTGCCAGCGCAGGGGTCCGCATCTACGAGCAGTACTTC,CASAGVRIYEQYF
TRBJ2-7,TRBD2,.,TRBV14,TGTGCCAGCAGCGATCCGGGACTAGCGGTCTACGAGCAGTACTTC,CASSDPGLAVYEQYF
TRBJ2-7,TRBD2,once,TRBV7-2,TGTGCCAGCAGCTCCCCAGATCCTTGGGCGGGAGAAGGCTACGAGCAGTACTTC,CASSSPDPWAGEGYEQYF
TRBJ2-1,.,.,TRBV9,TGTGCCAGCAGCGGGGACCCCGGGGCATACAATGAGCAGTTCTTC,CASSGDPGAYNEQFF
TRBJ2-3,.,once,TRBV9,TGTGCCAGCAGCGTAGGAGTACAAACAGATACGCAGTATTTT,CASSVGVQTDTQYF
TRBJ2-6,.,.,TRBV5-1,TGCGCCAGCAGCCAAGTCTCTGGGGCCAACGTCCTGACTTTC,CASSQVSGANVLTF
TRBJ2-3,TRBD2,.,TRBV11-3,TGTGCCAGCAGCTTAGGGCAGCGGGAGAGAGCAGATACGCAGTATTTT,CASSLGQRERADTQYF